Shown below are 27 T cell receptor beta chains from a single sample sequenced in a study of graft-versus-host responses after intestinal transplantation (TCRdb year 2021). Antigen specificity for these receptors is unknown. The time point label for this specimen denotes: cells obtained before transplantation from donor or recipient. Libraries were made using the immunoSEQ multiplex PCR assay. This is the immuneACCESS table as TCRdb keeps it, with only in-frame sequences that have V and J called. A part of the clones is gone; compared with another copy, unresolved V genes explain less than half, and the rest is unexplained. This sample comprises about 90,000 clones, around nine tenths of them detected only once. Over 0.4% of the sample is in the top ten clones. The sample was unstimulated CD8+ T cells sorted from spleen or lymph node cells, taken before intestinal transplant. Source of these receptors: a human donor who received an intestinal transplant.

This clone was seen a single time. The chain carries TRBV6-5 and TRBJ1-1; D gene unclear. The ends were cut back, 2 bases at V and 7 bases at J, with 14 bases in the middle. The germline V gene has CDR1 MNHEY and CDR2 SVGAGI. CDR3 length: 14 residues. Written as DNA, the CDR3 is TGTGCCAGCAGTTACGCTGCGGGGAGGGATGAAGCTTTCTTT. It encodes CASSYAAGRDEAFF.

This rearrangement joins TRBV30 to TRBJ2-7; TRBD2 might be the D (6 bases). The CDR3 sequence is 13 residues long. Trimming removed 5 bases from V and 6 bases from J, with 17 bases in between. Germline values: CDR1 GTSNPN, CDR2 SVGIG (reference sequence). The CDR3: CAWSGLPPSEQYF. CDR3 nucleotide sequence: TGTGCCTGGTCGGGACTCCCTCCCAGCGAGCAGTACTTC.

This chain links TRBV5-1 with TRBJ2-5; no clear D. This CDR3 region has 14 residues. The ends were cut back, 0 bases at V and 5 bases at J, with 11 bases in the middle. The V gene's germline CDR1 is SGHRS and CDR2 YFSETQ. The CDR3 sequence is CASSLEPPGETQYF. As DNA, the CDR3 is TGCGCCAGCAGCTTGGAACCCCCCGGGGAGACCCAGTACTTC.

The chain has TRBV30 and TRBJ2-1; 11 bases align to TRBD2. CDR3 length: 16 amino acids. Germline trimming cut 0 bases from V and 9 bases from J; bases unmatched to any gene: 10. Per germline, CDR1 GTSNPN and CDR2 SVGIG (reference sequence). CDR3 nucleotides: TGTGCCTGGAGTGTACTGAGTAGCGGGAGGGGAAGTGAGCAGTTCTTC. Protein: CAWSVLSSGRGSEQFF.

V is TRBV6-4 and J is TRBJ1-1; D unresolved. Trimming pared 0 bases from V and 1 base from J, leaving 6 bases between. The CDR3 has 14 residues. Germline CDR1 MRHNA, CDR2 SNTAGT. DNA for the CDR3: TGTGCCAGCAGTGACTCGGCAGGGAACACTGAAGCTTTCTTT. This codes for CASSDSAGNTEAFF.

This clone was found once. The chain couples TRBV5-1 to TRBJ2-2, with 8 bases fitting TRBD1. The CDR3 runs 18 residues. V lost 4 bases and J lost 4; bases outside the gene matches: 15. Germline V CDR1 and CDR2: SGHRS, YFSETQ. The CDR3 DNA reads TGCGCCAGCAGCCCAAGGGGCCAGGGGGCCTGGGCCACCGGGGAGCTGTTTTTT. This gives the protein CASSPRGQGAWATGELFF.

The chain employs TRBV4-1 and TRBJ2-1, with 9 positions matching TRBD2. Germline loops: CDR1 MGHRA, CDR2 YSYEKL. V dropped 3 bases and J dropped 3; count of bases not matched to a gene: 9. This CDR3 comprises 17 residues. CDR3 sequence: CASSHPLAGEYYNEQFF. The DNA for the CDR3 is TGCGCCAGCAGCCATCCCTTAGCGGGAGAGTACTACAATGAGCAGTTCTTC.

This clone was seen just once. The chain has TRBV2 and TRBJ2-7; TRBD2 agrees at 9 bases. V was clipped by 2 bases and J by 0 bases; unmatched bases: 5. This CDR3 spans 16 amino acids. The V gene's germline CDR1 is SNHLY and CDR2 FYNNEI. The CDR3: CASSELELAGSYEQYF. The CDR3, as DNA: TGTGCCAGCAGTGAATTGGAACTAGCGGGCTCCTACGAGCAGTACTTC.

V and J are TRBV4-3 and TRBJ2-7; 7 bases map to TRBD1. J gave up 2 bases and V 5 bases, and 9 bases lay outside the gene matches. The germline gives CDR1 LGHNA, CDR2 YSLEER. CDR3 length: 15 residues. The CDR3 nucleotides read TGCGCCAGCAGCGCGAGGACAGGTTTTGCCTACGAGCAGTACTTC. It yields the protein CASSARTGFAYEQYF.

The CDR3 loop reads CASMQKETQYF. The CDR3 nucleotides read TGTGCCAGTATGCAGAAGGAGACCCAGTACTTC. The V and J genes are TRBV19 and TRBJ2-5, with unresolved D. This CDR3 is 11 amino acids long. The germline V and J ends were trimmed by 7 bases and 5 bases, with 8 bases remaining between them. Germline V gene lookup returns CDR1 LNHDA and CDR2 SQIVND (reference sequence). The full variable domain, rest sourced from reference TRBV19 and TRBJ2-5, is DGGITQSPKYLFRKEGQNVTLSCEQNLNHDAMYWYRQDPGQGLRLIYYSQIVNDFQKGDIAEGYSVSREKKESFPLTVTSAQKNPTAFYLCASMQKETQYFGPGTRLLVL.

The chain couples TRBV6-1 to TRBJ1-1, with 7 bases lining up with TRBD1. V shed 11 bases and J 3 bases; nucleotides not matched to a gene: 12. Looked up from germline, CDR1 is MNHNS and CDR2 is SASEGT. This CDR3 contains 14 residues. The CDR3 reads CAASQQGTYTEAFF. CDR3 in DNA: TGTGCCGCGTCCCAACAGGGGACCTACACTGAAGCTTTCTTT.

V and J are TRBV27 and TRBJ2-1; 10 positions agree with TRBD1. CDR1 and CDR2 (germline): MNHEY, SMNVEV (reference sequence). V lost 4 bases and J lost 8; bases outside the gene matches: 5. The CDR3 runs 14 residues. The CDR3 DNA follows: TGTGCCAGCAGTTGGGCGACAGGGGGCTATGAGCAGTTCTTC. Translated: CASSWATGGYEQFF.

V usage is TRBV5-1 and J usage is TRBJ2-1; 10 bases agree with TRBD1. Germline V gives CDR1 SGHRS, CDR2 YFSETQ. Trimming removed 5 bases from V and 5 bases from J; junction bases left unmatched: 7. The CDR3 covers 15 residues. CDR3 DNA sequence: TGCGCCAGCAGGTTCGGGACAGGGGCCGACAATGAGCAGTTCTTC. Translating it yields CASRFGTGADNEQFF.

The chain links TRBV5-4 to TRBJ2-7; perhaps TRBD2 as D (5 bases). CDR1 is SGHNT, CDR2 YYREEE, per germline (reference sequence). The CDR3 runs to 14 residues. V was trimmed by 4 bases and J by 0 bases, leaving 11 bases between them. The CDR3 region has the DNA TGTGCCAGCAGCCAGCGGTGGGACTCCTACGAGCAGTACTTC. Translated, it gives CASSQRWDSYEQYF.

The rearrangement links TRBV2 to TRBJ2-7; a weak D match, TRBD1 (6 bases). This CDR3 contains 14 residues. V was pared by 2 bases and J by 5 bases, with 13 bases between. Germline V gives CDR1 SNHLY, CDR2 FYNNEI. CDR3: CASSEQTGTNEQYF. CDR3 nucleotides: TGTGCCAGCAGTGAACAAACAGGGACCAACGAGCAGTACTTC.

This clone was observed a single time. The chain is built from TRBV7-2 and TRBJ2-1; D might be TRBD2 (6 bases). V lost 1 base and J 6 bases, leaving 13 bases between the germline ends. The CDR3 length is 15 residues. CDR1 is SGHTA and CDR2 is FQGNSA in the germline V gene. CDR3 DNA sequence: TGTGCCAGCAGCTTAGGCCCTCGGGGAGGCAATGAGCAGTTCTTC. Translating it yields CASSLGPRGGNEQFF.

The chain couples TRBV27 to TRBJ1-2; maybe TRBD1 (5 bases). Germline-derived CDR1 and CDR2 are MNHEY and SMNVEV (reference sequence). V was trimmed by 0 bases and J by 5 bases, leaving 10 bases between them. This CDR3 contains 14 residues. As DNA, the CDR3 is TGTGCCAGCAGTTTATCCCCCAGGGTTTATGGCTACACCTTC. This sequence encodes CASSLSPRVYGYTF.

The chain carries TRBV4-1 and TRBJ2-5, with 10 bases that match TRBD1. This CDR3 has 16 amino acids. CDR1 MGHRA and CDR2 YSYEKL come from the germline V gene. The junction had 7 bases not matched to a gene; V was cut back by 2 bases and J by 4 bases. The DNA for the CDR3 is TGCGCCAGCAGCCAACGTCCCGGGACAGGGGTAGAGACCCAGTACTTC. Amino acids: CASSQRPGTGVETQYF.

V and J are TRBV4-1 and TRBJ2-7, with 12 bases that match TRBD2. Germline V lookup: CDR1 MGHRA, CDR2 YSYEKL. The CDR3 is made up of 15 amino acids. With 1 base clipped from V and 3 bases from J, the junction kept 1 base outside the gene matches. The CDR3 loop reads CASSQVLAGGYEQYF. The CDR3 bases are TGCGCCAGCAGCCAAGTACTAGCGGGAGGCTACGAGCAGTACTTC.

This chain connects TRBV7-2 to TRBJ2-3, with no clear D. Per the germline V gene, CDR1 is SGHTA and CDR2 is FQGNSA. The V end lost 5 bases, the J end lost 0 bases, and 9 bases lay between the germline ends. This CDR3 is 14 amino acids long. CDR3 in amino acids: CASSGPYSTDTQYF. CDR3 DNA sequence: TGTGCCAGCAGCGGGCCATACAGCACAGATACGCAGTATTTT.

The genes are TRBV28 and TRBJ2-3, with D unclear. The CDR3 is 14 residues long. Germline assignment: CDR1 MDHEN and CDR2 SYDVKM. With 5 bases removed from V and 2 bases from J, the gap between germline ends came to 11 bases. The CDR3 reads CASSSREATDTQYF. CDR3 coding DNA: TGTGCCAGCAGTAGCCGAGAAGCCACAGATACGCAGTATTTT.

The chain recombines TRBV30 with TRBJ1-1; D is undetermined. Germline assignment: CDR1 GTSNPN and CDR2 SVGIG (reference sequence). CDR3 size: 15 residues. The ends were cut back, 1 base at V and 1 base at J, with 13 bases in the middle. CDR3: CAWSDYPTGNTEAFF. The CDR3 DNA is TGTGCCTGGAGTGACTACCCCACGGGGAACACTGAAGCTTTCTTT.

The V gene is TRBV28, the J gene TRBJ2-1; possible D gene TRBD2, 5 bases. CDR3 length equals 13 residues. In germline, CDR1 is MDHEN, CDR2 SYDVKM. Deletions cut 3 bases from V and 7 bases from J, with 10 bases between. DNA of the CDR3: TGTGCCAGCAGTTTTTGGGGAGATAATGAGCAGTTCTTC. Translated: CASSFWGDNEQFF.

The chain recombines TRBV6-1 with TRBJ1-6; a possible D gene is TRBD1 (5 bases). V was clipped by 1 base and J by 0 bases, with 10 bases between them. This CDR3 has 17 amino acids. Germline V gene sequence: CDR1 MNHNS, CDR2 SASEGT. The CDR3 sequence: CASSEEGQGSYNSPLHF. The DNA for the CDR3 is TGTGCCAGCAGTGAAGAAGGGCAGGGCTCCTATAATTCACCCCTCCACTTT.

The CDR3 DNA sequence: TGTGCCAGCAGCTTGGGGGGACAGGGGATAAACATTCAGTACTTC. Encoded protein: CASSLGGQGINIQYF. The J gene is TRBJ2-4, the V gene TRBV5-4, with 10 bases identical to TRBD1. The V and J ends lost 0 bases and 6 bases, in that order; junction bases with no gene match: 3. The germline CDR1 and CDR2 sequences are SGHNT and YYREEE (reference sequence). This CDR3 region has 15 residues. Filled out from reference TRBV5-4 and TRBJ2-4, the complete variable domain reads ETGVTQSPTHLIKTRGQQVTLRCSSQSGHNTVSWYQQALGQGPQFIFQYYREEENGRGNFPPRFSGLQFPNYSSELNVNALELDDSALYLCASSLGGQGINIQYFGAGTRLSVL.

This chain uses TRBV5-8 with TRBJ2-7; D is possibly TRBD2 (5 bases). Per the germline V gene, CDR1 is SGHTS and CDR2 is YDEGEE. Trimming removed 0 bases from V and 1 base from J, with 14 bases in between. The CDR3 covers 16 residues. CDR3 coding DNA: TGTGCCAGCAGCTTGGGAGGGTACGGAGCGTCCTACGAGCAGTACTTC. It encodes CASSLGGYGASYEQYF.

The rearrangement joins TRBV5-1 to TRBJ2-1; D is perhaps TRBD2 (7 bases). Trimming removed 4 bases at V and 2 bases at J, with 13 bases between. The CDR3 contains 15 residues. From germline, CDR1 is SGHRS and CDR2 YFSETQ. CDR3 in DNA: TGCGCCAGCAGCCCGGCGGGGGCGGCCTACAATGAGCAGTTCTTC. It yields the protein CASSPAGAAYNEQFF.